Each of the 5 T cell receptor beta chains below was sequenced from the same sample in a study of T cell responses to AZD1222 COVID-19 vaccine. The repertoire was sequenced with immunoSEQ multiplex PCR; TCRdb's copy has only in-frame clones and lacks some. In the table there are over 100,000 clones, 90% of which are singletons. The sequencing here drew on peripheral blood, taken on day 0 of AZD1222 vaccination. The source of these receptors is an adult in good health.

This rearrangement joins TRBV7-3 to TRBJ2-5; D may be TRBD1 (6 bases). There are 15 residues in the CDR3. The V end lost 5 bases, the J end lost 4 bases, and 17 bases lay between the germline ends. From germline, CDR1 is SGHTA and CDR2 FQGTGA. The CDR3 loop reads CASSPTGLSGETQYF. Here the CDR3 DNA reads TGTGCCAGCAGCCCAACAGGGCTTTCGGGAGAGACCCAGTACTTC.

The chain carries TRBV19 and TRBJ1-5; no clear D. The CDR3 has 14 amino acids. Trimming removed 3 bases from V and 2 bases from J, with 8 bases in between. Germline values: CDR1 LNHDA, CDR2 SQIVND (reference sequence). CDR3 sequence reads: CASSIQWGNQPQHF. CDR3 DNA: TGTGCCAGTAGTATTCAATGGGGCAATCAGCCCCAGCATTTT. The entire variable domain, with the rest obtained from reference TRBV19 and TRBJ1-5, is as follows: DGGITQSPKYLFRKEGQNVTLSCEQNLNHDAMYWYRQDPGQGLRLIYYSQIVNDFQKGDIAEGYSVSREKKESFPLTVTSAQKNPTAFYLCASSIQWGNQPQHFGDGTRLSIL.

The rearrangement uses TRBV7-9 and TRBJ1-1; perhaps TRBD1 as D (6 bases). This CDR3 is built from 14 residues. V was trimmed by 5 bases and J by 3 bases, leaving 13 bases between them. CDR1 and CDR2 (germline): SEHNR, FQNEAQ (reference sequence). For the CDR3, the DNA is TGTGCCAGCAGCAGCATGGGGGCGGACACTGAAGCTTTCTTT. Protein: CASSSMGADTEAFF. Supplemented by reference TRBV7-9 and TRBJ1-1, the full variable domain reads DTGVSQNPRHKITKRGQNVTFRCDPISEHNRLYWYRQTLGQGPEFLTYFQNEAQLEKSRLLSDRFSAERPKGSFSTLEIQRTEQGDSAMYLCASSSMGADTEAFFGQGTRLTVV.

V usage is TRBV2 and J usage is TRBJ1-6; D remains ambiguous. V lost 6 bases to trimming and J lost 9 bases, with 21 bases between them. The germline gives CDR1 SNHLY, CDR2 FYNNEI. There are 16 residues in the CDR3. The chain's CDR3 is CASSLRDRVIGSPLHF. Written as DNA, the CDR3 is TGTGCCAGCAGCTTACGAGATAGGGTTATTGGTTCACCCCTCCACTTT. Full variable domain (missing parts from reference TRBV2 and TRBJ1-6): EPEVTQTPSHQVTQMGQEVILRCVPISNHLYFYWYRQILGQKVEFLVSFYNNEISEKSEIFDDQFSVERPDGSNFTLKIRSTKLEDSAMYFCASSLRDRVIGSPLHFGNGTRLTVT.

The chain combines TRBV6-5 with TRBJ2-7; D not resolved. Looked up from germline, CDR1 is MNHEY and CDR2 is SVGAGI. The CDR3 extends over 13 amino acids. V was pared by 5 bases and J by 0 bases, with 8 bases between. The CDR3 sequence: CASSPAGSYEQYF. The CDR3 DNA reads as TGTGCCAGCAGTCCGGCCGGCTCCTACGAGCAGTACTTC.